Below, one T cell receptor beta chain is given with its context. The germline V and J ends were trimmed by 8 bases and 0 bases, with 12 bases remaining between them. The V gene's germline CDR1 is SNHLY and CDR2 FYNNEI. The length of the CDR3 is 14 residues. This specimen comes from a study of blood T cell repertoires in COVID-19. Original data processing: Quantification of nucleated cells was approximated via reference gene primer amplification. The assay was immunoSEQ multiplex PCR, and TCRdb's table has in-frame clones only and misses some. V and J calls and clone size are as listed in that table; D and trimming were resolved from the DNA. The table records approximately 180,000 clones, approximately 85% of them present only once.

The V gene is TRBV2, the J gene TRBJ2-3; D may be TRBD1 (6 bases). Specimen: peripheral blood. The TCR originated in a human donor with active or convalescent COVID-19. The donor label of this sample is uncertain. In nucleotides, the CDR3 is TGTGCCAGCGGGGGCCGAGAAAGCACAGATACGCAGTATTTT. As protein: CASGGRESTDTQYF.